Each of the 5 T cell receptor beta chains below was sequenced from the same sample in a study of T cell responses to AZD1222 COVID-19 vaccine. Only in-frame clones appear in the TCRdb table, and some are missing; sequencing was by immunoSEQ multiplex PCR. The sample holds about 180,000 clones; around nine tenths are singletons and the top ten take roughly 3.1%. The specimen comprised peripheral blood, sampled on day 0 of AZD1222 vaccination. The receptor source for this set is an adult in good health.

The chain has TRBV7-8 and TRBJ1-1, with a tentative D call TRBD1 (5 bases). V lost 6 bases to trimming and J lost 4 bases, with 12 bases between them. The CDR3 extends over 13 amino acids. Germline values: CDR1 SGHVS, CDR2 FQNEAQ. The CDR3 DNA follows: TGTGCCAGCAGTTTGCTCGGGGGCACTGAAGCTTTCTTT. Amino acid sequence: CASSLLGGTEAFF.

J is TRBJ1-5 and V is TRBV6-5; tentatively, D is TRBD1 (5 bases). CDR3 length: 15 amino acids. Between the trimmed V and J ends, which lost 4 bases and 5 bases, there was a span of 15 bases. From germline, CDR1 is MNHEY and CDR2 SVGAGI. As DNA, the CDR3 is TGTGCCAGCAGTTCGGGACGAACCAGGGATCAGCCCCAGCATTTT. Amino acids: CASSSGRTRDQPQHF.

V usage is TRBV19 and J usage is TRBJ1-1; possibly TRBD1 for D (5 bases). The CDR3 runs to 15 residues. V lost 4 bases to trimming and J lost 0 bases, with 12 bases between them. The germline V gene encodes CDR1 LNHDA and CDR2 SQIVND (reference sequence). CDR3 amino acids: CASSRSRQLNTEAFF. The CDR3 DNA reads as TGTGCCAGTAGTAGGTCTCGACAGCTGAACACTGAAGCTTTCTTT.

The V gene is TRBV3-1 (or the pseudogene TRBV3-2), the J gene TRBJ1-2; D may be TRBD1 (5 bases). Looked up from germline, CDR1 is LGHDT and CDR2 is YNNKEL (reference sequence). Trimming took off 2 bases at V and 0 bases at J, with 7 bases between the two ends. This CDR3 region has 14 residues. The CDR3 is CASSQLQANYGYTF. The CDR3 DNA is TGTGCCAGCAGCCAACTACAGGCTAACTATGGCTACACCTTC.

The chain links TRBV9 to TRBJ1-1, with 7 bases that match TRBD1. Germline-derived CDR1 and CDR2 are SGDLS and YYNGEE. The CDR3 contains 15 residues. Losses at the gene ends were 0 bases for V and 8 bases for J; bases not matched to a gene: 10. CDR3 in amino acids: CASSVATGVASEAFF. The CDR3 bases are TGTGCCAGCAGCGTAGCTACAGGGGTGGCATCCGAAGCTTTCTTT.